The next 8 T cell receptor beta chains were all read from a single sample in a study of blood T cell repertoires in COVID-19 (dated by TCRdb to between 2020 and 2021). Library preparation was by the immunoSEQ multiplex PCR assay. Held by TCRdb, this immuneACCESS table contains in-frame sequences only and omits some clones. Under half of the omission traces to an unresolved V gene where checked; the cause of the rest is unknown. A total of some 280,000 clones appear in this sample, 86% of them only once. The top ten hold about 3% of the sample. Sequences were obtained from peripheral blood. The receptors stem from a woman in her 30s with active or convalescent COVID-19.

This clone has just one count. The chain has TRBV10-3 and TRBJ1-2, with a weak D call TRBD1 (6 bases). The length of the CDR3 is 15 residues. V was clipped by 10 bases and J by 0 bases, with 18 bases between them. In germline, CDR1 is ENHRY, CDR2 SYGVKD. CDR3 residues: CATRGGGASNYGYTF. The CDR3 coding sequence is TGTGCCACGCGAGGGGGAGGGGCCTCTAACTATGGCTACACCTTC.

The chain links TRBV19 to TRBJ1-6; TRBD1 aligns across 10 bases. Germline assignment: CDR1 LNHDA and CDR2 SQIVND (reference sequence). With 10 bases clipped from V and 3 bases from J, the junction kept 15 bases outside the gene matches. The CDR3 is 18 amino acids. For the CDR3, the DNA is TGTGCCACCAGCCCCTCCGGGACAGGGGCATTCTATAATTCACCCCTCCACTTT. It translates to CATSPSGTGAFYNSPLHF.

The J gene is TRBJ2-1, the V gene TRBV24-1, with TRBD1 matching 8 bases. The CDR3 is 19 residues long. The V and J ends lost 1 base and 0 bases, in that order; junction bases with no gene match: 10. Germline V gives CDR1 KGHDR, CDR2 SFDVKD. DNA of the CDR3: TGTGCCACCAGTGATTTCGGCAGGGGGCCCGGCGGCTCCTACAATGAGCAGTTCTTC. It codes for CATSDFGRGPGGSYNEQFF.

This rearrangement joins TRBV28 to TRBJ1-5, with TRBD1 matching 7 bases. The junction had 14 bases not matched to a gene; V was cut back by 3 bases and J by 0 bases. The germline V gene has CDR1 MDHEN and CDR2 SYDVKM. This CDR3 contains 19 residues. CDR3 sequence reads: CASSFDNRGTVNSNQPQHF. CDR3 bases: TGTGCCAGCAGTTTCGATAATCGGGGGACAGTAAATAGCAATCAGCCCCAGCATTTT. The full variable domain, with the rest looked up from reference TRBV28 and TRBJ1-5, is DVKVTQSSRYLVKRTGEKVFLECVQDMDHENMFWYRQDPGLGLRLIYFSYDVKMKEKGDIPEGYSVSREKKERFSLILESASTNQTSMYLCASSFDNRGTVNSNQPQHFGDGTRLSIL.

The chain has TRBV18 and TRBJ2-1; D possibly corresponds to TRBD1 (5 bases). The CDR3 sequence is 13 residues long. CDR1 is KGHSH, CDR2 LQKENI, per germline. V was pared by 3 bases and J by 5 bases, with 8 bases between. Here the CDR3 reads CASSPDMHNEQFF. DNA of the CDR3: TGTGCCAGCTCACCGGACATGCACAATGAGCAGTTCTTC. Supplemented by reference TRBV18 and TRBJ2-1, the full variable domain reads NAGVMQNPRHLVRRRGQEARLRCSPMKGHSHVYWYRQLPEEGLKFMVYLQKENIIDESGMPKERFSAEFPKEGPSILRIQQVVRGDSAAYFCASSPDMHNEQFFGPGTRLTVL.

The V call is TRBV3-1 (or the pseudogene TRBV3-2), the J call TRBJ2-3, with D perhaps matching TRBD2 (6 bases). Deletions cut 2 bases from V and 0 bases from J, with 15 bases between. This CDR3 is 17 amino acids long. The germline CDR1 and CDR2 sequences are LGHDT and YNNKEL (reference sequence). DNA of the CDR3: TGTGCCAGCAGCCAAATCAAACCGGGGGTGAGCACAGATACGCAGTATTTT. This sequence encodes CASSQIKPGVSTDTQYF.

The chain combines TRBV6-1 with TRBJ2-7, with D possibly being TRBD1 (5 bases). V was cut by 0 bases and J by 4 bases, with 16 bases left in between. This CDR3 region has 16 residues. Germline V lookup: CDR1 MNHNS, CDR2 SASEGT. This CDR3 is CASSEAETAPSYEQYF. CDR3 DNA: TGTGCCAGCAGTGAAGCTGAGACAGCCCCTAGTTACGAGCAGTACTTC.

CDR3 loop: CAWSIGSAGLLYNEQFF. For the CDR3, the DNA is TGTGCCTGGAGTATTGGGTCGGCGGGACTCCTCTACAATGAGCAGTTCTTC. The chain uses TRBV30 and TRBJ2-1; possibly TRBD2 for D (6 bases). There are 17 residues in the CDR3. V was pared by 2 bases and J by 3 bases, with 20 bases between. Germline V gene data show CDR1 as GTSNPN and CDR2 as SVGIG (reference sequence). The complete variable domain, with remaining parts taken from reference TRBV30 and TRBJ2-1, reads SQTIHQWPATLVQPVGSPLSLECTVEGTSNPNLYWYRQAAGRGLQLLFYSVGIGQISSEVPQNLSASRPQDRQFILSSKKLLLSDSGFYLCAWSIGSAGLLYNEQFFGPGTRLTVL.